This TCR beta chain came from a study of blood T cell repertoires in COVID-19. From germline, CDR1 is ENHRY and CDR2 SYGVKD. The CDR3 contains 12 residues. V lost 6 bases, J lost 7 bases, and 12 bases lay in between. Authors' methods: Estimation of nucleated cell counts was performed using reference gene primer amplification. Measured with immunoSEQ multiplex PCR; TCRdb has only the in-frame clones, and not every one. The V and J calls and the clone size are those of that table, but D and trimming were determined from the DNA. The sample includes 200,000 or so clones, over 80% seen only once; the top ten take 4% to 5.5%.

The sequence derives from a human donor in a cohort sampled during active COVID-19. Specimen: peripheral blood. The rearrangement joins TRBV10-3 to TRBJ1-1; maybe TRBD1 (6 bases). The CDR3 is CAISQTGFEAFF. The CDR3 DNA sequence: TGTGCCATCAGCCAGACAGGTTTTGAAGCTTTCTTT.